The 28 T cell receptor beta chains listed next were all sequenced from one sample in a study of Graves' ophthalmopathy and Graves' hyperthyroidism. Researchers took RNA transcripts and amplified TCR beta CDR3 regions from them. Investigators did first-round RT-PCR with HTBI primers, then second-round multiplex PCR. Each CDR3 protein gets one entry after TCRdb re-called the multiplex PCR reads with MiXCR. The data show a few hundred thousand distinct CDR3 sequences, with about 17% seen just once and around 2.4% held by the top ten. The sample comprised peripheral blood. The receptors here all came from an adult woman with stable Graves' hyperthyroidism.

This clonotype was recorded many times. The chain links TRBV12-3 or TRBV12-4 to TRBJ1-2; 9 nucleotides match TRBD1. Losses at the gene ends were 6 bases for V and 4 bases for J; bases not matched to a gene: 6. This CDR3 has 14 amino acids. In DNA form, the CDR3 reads TGTGCCAGCAGAGACCAGACAGGGGGCTATGGCTACACCTTC. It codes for CASRDQTGGYGYTF.

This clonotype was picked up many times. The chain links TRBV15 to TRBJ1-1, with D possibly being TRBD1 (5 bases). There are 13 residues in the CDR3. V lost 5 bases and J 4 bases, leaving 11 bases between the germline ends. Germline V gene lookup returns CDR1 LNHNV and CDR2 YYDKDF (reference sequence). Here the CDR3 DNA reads TGTGCCACCAGCGCCCGCGGGGCCACTGAAGCTTTCTTT. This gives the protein CATSARGATEAFF. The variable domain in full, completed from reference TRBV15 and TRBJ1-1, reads DAMVIQNPRYQVTQFGKPVTLSCSQTLNHNVMYWYQQKSSQAPKLLFHYYDKDFNNEADTPDNFQSRRPNTSFCFLDIRSPGLGDTAMYLCATSARGATEAFFGQGTRLTVV.

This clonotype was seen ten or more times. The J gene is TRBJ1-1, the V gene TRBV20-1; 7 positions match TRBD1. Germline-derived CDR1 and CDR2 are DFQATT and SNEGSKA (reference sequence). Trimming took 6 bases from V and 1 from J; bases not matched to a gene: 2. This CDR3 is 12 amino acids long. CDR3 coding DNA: TGCAGTGCCTGGGACAGGAACACTGAAGCTTTCTTT. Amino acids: CSAWDRNTEAFF.

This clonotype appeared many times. The chain's CDR3 is CASSSRQGGIAGELFF. The CDR3 DNA reads as TGTGCCAGCAGTTCTCGACAGGGAGGTATCGCCGGGGAGCTGTTTTTT. This sequence joins TRBV12-3 or TRBV12-4 and TRBJ2-2; perhaps TRBD1 as D (7 bases). Trimming stripped 4 bases from V and 6 bases from J, with 18 bases between. The CDR3 runs 16 residues.

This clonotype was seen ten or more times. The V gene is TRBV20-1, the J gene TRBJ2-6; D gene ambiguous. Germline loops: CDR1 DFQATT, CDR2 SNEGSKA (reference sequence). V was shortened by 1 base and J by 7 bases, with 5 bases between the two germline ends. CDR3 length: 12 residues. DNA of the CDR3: TGCAGTGCTAGAGGCGCTGCCAACGTCCTGACTTTC. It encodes CSARGAANVLTF.

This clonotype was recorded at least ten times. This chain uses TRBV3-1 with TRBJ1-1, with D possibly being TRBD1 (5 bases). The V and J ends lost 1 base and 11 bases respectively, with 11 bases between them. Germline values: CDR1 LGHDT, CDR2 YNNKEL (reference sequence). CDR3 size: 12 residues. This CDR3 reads CASSQGDSGAFF. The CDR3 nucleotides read TGTGCCAGCAGCCAAGGGGATTCAGGGGCTTTCTTT.

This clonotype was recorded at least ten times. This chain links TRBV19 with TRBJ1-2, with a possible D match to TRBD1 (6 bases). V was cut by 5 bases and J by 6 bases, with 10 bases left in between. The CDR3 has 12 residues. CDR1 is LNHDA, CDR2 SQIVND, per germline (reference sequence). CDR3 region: CASSPGDHGYTF. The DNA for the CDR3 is TGTGCCAGTAGTCCAGGGGATCATGGCTACACCTTC.

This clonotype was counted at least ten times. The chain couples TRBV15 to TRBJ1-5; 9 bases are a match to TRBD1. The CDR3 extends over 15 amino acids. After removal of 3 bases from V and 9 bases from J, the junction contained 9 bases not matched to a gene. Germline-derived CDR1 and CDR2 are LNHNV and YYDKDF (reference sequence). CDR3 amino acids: CATSRRDRVVLPQHF. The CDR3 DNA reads TGTGCCACCAGCAGGAGGGACAGGGTCGTTCTGCCCCAGCATTTT.

As DNA, the CDR3 is TGTGCCAGCAGCTTATCGGTTACCCCTTCAAAGGACAGCCACTACGAGCAGTACTTC. As protein: CASSLSVTPSKDSHYEQYF. V gene TRBV11-1 combines with J gene TRBJ2-7; D may be TRBD1 (6 bases). The length of the CDR3 is 19 residues. V was clipped by 2 bases and J by 3 bases, with 26 bases between them. Germline assignment: CDR1 SGHAT and CDR2 FQDESV (reference sequence).

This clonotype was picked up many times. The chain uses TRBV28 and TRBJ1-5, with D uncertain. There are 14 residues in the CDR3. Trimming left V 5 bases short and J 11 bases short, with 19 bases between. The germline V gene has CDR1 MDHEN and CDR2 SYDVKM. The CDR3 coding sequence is TGTGCCAGCAGTCCACCCGACCACCTCCAAGCCCAGCATTTT. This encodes CASSPPDHLQAQHF. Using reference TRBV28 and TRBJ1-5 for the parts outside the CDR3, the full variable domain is DVKVTQSSRYLVKRTGEKVFLECVQDMDHENMFWYRQDPGLGLRLIYFSYDVKMKEKGDIPEGYSVSREKKERFSLILESASTNQTSMYLCASSPPDHLQAQHFGDGTRLSIL.

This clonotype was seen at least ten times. The CDR3 region has the DNA TGTGCCAGCAGCTCCTCGACAGGGGTTGGGGAGACCCAGTACTTC. This codes for CASSSSTGVGETQYF. The V call is TRBV7-2, the J call TRBJ2-5; TRBD1 matches 8 bases. CDR3 length equals 15 residues. The junction had 9 bases not matched to a gene; V was cut back by 4 bases and J by 5 bases. The germline CDR1 and CDR2 sequences are SGHTA and FQGNSA.

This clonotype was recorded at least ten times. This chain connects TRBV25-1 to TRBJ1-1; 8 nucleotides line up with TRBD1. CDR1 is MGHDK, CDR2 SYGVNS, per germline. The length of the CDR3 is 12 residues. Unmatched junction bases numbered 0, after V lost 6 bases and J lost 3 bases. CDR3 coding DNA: TGTGCCAGCAGGACAGGGGACACTGAAGCTTTCTTT. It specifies CASRTGDTEAFF.

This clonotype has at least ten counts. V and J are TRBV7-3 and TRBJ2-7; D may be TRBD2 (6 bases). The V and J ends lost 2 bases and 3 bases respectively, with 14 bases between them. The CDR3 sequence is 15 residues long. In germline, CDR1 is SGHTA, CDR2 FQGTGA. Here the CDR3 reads CASSLWGGPDYEQYF. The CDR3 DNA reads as TGTGCCAGCAGCTTATGGGGAGGACCAGACTACGAGCAGTACTTC.

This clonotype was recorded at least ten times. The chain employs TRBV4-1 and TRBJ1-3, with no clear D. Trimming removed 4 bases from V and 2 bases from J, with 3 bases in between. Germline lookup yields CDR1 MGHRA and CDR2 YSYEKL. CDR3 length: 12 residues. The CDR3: CASSRTGNTIYF. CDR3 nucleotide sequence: TGCGCCAGCAGCCGCACTGGAAACACCATATATTTT.

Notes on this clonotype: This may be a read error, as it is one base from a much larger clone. The CDR3 sequence is CACSSYGTADYEQYF. The CDR3 bases are TGTGCCTGCAGTTCCTACGGGACAGCCGACTACGAGCAGTACTTC. The chain recombines TRBV28 with TRBJ2-7, with 7 bases matching TRBD1. From germline, CDR1 is MDHEN and CDR2 SYDVKM. The CDR3 covers 15 residues.

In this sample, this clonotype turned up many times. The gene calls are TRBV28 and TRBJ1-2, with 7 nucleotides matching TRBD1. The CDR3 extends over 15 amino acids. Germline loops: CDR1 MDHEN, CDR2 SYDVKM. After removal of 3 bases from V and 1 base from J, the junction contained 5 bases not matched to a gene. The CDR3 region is CASSFWDSRNYGYTF. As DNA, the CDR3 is TGTGCCAGCAGTTTTTGGGACAGCCGTAACTATGGCTACACCTTC.

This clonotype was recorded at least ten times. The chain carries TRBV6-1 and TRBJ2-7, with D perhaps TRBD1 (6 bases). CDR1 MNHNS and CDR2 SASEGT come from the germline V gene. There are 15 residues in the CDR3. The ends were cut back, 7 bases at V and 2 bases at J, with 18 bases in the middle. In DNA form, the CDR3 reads TGTGCCAGCACCAACGACAGGACGAGCCCCTACGAGCAGTACTTC. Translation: CASTNDRTSPYEQYF.

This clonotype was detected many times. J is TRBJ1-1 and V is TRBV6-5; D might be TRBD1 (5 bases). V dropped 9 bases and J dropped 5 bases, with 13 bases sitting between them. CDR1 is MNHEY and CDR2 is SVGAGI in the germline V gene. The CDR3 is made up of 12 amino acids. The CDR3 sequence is CASTLRGTEAFF. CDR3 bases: TGTGCCAGTACCTTACGGGGGACTGAAGCTTTCTTT.

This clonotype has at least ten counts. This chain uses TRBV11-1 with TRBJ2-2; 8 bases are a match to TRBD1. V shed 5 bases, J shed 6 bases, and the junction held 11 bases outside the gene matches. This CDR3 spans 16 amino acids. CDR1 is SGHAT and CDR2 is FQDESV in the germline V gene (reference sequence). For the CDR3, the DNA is TGTGCCAGCAGCGACGACAGGGGTCTTATCGCCGGGGAGCTGTTTTTT. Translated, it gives CASSDDRGLIAGELFF.

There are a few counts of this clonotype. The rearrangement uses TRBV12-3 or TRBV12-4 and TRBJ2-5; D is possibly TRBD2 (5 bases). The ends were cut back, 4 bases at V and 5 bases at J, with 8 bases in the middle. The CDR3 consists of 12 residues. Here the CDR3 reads CASSSGLETQYF. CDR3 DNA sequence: TGTGCCAGCAGTTCGGGATTGGAGACCCAGTACTTC.

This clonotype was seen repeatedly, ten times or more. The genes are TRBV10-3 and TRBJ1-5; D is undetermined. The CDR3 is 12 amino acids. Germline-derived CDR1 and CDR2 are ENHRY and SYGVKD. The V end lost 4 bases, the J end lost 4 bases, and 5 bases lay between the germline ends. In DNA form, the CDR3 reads TGTGCCATCAGTGTGAGTAATCAGCCCCAGCATTTT. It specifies CAISVSNQPQHF.

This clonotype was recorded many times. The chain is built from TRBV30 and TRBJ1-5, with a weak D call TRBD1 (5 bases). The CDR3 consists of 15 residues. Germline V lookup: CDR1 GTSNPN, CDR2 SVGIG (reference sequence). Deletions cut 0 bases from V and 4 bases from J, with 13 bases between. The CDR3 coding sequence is TGTGCCTGGAGTGTGTCGGCGGGGGGAAATCAGCCCCAGCATTTT. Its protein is CAWSVSAGGNQPQHF.

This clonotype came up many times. The CDR3 here is CSARGDKGYTF. CDR3 nucleotide sequence: TGCAGCGCCAGGGGAGACAAAGGCTACACCTTC. The chain recombines TRBV29-1 with TRBJ1-2; D is perhaps TRBD1 (6 bases). The CDR3 sequence is 11 residues long. Germline values: CDR1 SQVTM, CDR2 ANQGSEA. Trimming took 7 bases from V and 8 from J, leaving 14 bases between them.

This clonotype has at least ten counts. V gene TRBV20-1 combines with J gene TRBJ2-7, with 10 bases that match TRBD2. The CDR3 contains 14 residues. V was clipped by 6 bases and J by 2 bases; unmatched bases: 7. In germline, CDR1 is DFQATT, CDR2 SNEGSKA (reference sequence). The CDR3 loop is CSAVWLAGAYEQYF. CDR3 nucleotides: TGCAGTGCGGTGTGGCTAGCGGGGGCCTACGAGCAGTACTTC.

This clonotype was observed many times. The CDR3 loop is CASRPPGGAGETQYF. The CDR3 DNA follows: TGTGCCAGCAGGCCCCCGGGAGGAGCGGGAGAGACCCAGTACTTC. V and J are TRBV11-2 and TRBJ2-5, with 7 bases that match TRBD2. The CDR3 is 15 residues long. Germline V CDR1 and CDR2: SGHAT, FQNNGV. J gave up 4 bases and V 6 bases, and 11 bases lay outside the gene matches.

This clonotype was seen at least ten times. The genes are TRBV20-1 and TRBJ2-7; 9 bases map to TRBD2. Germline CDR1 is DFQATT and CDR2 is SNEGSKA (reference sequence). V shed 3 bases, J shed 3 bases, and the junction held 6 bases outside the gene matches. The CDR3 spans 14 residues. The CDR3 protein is CSASMREGRYEQYF. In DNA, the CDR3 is TGCAGTGCTAGTATGCGGGAGGGCCGCTACGAGCAGTACTTC.

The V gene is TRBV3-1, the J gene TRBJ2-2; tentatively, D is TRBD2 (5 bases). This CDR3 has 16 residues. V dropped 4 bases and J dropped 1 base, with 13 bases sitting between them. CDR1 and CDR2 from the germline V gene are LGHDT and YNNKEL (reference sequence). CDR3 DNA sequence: TGTGCCAGCAGCCCTACCCAAAGCGGGAACACCGGGGAGCTGTTTTTT. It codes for CASSPTQSGNTGELFF.

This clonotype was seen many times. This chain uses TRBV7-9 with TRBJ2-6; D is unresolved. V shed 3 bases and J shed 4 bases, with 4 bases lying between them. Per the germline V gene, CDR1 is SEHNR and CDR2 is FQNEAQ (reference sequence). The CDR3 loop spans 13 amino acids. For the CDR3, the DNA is TGTGCCAGCAGCTTCCCAGGGGCCAACGTCCTGACTTTC. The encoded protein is CASSFPGANVLTF.